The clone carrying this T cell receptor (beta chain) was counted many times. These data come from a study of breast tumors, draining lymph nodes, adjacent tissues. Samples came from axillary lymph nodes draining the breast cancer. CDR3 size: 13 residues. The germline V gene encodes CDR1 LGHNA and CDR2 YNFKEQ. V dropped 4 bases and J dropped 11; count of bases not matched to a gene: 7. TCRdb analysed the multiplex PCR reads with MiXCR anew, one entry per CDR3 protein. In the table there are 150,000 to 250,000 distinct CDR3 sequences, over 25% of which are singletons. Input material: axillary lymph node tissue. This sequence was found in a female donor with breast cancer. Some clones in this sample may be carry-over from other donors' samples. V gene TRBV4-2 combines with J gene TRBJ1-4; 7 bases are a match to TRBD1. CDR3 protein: CASSPGTVGKLFF. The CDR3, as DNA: TGTGCCAGCAGCCCCGGGACAGTTGGTAAACTGTTTTTT.